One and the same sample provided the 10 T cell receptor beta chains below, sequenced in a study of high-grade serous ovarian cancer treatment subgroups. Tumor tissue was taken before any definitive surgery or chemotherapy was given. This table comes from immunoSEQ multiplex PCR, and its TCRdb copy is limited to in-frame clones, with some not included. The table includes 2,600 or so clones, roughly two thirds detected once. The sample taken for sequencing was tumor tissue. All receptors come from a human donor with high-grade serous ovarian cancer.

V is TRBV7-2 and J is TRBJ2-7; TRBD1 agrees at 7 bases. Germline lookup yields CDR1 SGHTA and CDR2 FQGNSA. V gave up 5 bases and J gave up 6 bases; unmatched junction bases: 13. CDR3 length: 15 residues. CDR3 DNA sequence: TGTGCCAGCAGCCGAACGACAGGGTACCCGGCCGAGCAGTACTTC. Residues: CASSRTTGYPAEQYF.

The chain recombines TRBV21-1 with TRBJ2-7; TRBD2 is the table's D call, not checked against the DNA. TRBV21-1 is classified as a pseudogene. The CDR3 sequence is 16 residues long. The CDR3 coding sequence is TGTGCCAGCAGCAAAGGGGTTAGCGGGACATCCTACGAGCAGTACTTC. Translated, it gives CASSKGVSGTSYEQYF.

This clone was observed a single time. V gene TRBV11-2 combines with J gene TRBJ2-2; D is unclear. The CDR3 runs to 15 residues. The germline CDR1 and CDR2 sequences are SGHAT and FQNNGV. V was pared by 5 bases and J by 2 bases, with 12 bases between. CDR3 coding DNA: TGTGCCAGCAGCCGGAGAAAACCCAACACCGGGGAGCTGTTTTTT. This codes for CASSRRKPNTGELFF.

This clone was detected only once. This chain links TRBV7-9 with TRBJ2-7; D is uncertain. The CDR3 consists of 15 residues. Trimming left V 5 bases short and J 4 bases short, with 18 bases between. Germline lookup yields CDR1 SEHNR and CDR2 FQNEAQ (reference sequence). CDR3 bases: TGTGCCAGCAGCCATTCACGGAGTCTCGGATACGAGCAGTACTTC. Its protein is CASSHSRSLGYEQYF.

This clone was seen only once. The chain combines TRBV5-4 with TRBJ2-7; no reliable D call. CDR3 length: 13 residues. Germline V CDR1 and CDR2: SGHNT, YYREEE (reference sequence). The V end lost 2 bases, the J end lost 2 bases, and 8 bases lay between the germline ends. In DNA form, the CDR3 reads TGTGCCAGCAGCTTATACGAAACCTACGAGCAGTACTTC. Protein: CASSLYETYEQYF.

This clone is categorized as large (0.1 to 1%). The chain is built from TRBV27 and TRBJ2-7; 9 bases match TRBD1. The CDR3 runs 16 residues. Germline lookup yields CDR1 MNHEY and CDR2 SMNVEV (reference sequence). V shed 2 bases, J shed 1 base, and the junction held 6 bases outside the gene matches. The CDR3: CASSLTSGTGSYEQYF. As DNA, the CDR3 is TGTGCCAGCAGTTTAACGTCCGGGACAGGGTCCTACGAGCAGTACTTC.

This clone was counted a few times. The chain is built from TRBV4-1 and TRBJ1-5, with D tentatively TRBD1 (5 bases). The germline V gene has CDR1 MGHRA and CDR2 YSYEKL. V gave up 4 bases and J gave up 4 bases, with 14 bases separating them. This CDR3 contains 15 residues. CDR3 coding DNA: TGCGCCAGCAGCCCTTCGGGCAGGGCGAATCAGCCCCAGCATTTT. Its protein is CASSPSGRANQPQHF.

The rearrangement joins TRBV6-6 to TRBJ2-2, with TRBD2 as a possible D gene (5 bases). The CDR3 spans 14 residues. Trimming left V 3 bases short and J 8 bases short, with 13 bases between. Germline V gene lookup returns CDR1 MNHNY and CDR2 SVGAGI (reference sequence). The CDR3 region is CASSYAPSRGELFF. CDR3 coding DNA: TGTGCCAGCAGTTATGCCCCTAGCAGAGGGGAGCTGTTTTTT.

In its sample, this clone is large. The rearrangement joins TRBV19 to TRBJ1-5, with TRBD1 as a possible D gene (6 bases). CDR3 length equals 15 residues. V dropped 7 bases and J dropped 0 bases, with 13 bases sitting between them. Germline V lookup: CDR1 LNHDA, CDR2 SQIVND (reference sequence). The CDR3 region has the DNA TGTGCCAGTAAGAACGGACAGTTTAGCAATCAGCCCCAGCATTTT. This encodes CASKNGQFSNQPQHF.

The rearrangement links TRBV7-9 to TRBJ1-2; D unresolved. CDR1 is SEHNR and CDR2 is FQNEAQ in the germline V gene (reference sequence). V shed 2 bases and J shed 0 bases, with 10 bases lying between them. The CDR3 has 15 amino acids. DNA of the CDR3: TGTGCCAGCAGCTTAATGACTGATGCTAACTATGGCTACACCTTC. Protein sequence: CASSLMTDANYGYTF.